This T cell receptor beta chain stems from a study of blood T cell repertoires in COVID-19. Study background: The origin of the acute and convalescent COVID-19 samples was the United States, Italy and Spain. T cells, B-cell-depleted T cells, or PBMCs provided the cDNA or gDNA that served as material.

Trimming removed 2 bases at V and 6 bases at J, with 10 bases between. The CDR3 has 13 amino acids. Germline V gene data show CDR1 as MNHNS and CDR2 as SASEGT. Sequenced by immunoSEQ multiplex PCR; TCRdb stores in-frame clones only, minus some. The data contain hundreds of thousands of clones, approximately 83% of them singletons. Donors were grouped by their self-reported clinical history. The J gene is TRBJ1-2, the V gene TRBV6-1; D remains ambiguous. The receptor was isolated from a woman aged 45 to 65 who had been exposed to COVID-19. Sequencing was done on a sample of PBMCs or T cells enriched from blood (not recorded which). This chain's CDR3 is CASSEWEMDGYTF. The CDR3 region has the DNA TGTGCCAGCAGTGAATGGGAGATGGATGGCTACACCTTC.